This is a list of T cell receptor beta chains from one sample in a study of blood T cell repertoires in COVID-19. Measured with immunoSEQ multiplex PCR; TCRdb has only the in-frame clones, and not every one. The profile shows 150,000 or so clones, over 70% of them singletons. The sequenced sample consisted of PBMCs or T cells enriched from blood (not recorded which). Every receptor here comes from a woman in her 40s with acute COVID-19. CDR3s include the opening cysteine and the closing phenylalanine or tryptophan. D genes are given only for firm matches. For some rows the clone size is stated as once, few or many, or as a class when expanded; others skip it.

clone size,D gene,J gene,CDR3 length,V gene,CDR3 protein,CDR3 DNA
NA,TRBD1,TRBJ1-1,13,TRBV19,CASNRGPGTEAFF,TGTGCCAGTAATAGGGGGCCGGGCACTGAAGCTTTCTTT
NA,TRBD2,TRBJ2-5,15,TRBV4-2,CASSQGTSGMETQYF,TGTGCCAGCAGCCAGGGGACTAGCGGGATGGAGACCCAGTACTTC
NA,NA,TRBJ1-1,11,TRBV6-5,CASLGNTEAFF,TGTGCCAGTCTAGGGAACACTGAAGCTTTCTTT
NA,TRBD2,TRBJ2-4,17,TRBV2,CASSEKYGSGKSNIQYF,TGTGCCAGCAGTGAAAAGTATGGTAGCGGGAAGTCGAACATTCAGTACTTC
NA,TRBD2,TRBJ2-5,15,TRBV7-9,CASSFVGTSRETQYF,TGTGCCAGCAGTTTCGTAGGGACTAGCAGGGAGACCCAGTACTTC
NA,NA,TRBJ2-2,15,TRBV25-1,CASSGRAFGTGELFF,TGTGCCAGCAGTGGGCGGGCTTTTGGGACCGGGGAGCTGTTTTTT
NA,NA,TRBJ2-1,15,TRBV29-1,CSVVKGEVYYNEQFF,TGCAGCGTTGTTAAGGGAGAGGTGTACTACAATGAGCAGTTCTTC
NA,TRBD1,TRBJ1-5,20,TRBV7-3,CASSQTTTTGKGYSNQPQHF,TGTGCCAGCAGCCAAACGACCACGACAGGGAAGGGTTATAGCAATCAGCCCCAGCATTTT
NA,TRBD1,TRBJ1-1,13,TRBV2,CASLGQGPDEAFF,TGTGCCAGCTTGGGACAGGGCCCTGATGAAGCTTTCTTT
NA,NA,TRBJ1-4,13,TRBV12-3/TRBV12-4,CASTLGGGEKLFF,TGTGCCAGCACCCTGGGGGGGGGCGAAAAACTGTTTTTT
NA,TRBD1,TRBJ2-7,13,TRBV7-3,CASGPGQGYEQYF,TGTGCCAGTGGCCCGGGACAGGGCTACGAGCAGTACTTC
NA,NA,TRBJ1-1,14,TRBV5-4,CASSLELLNTEAFF,TGTGCCAGCAGCTTGGAACTCCTGAACACTGAAGCTTTCTTT
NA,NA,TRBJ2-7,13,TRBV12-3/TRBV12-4,CASSLGAPYEQYF,TGTGCCAGCAGTTTGGGGGCCCCCTACGAGCAGTACTTC
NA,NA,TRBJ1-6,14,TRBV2,CASSSTGTTTPLHF,TGTGCCAGCAGTTCGACCGGGACAACCACACCCCTCCACTTT
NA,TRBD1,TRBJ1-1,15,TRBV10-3,CAISEPDRGGTEAFF,TGTGCCATCAGTGAACCTGACAGGGGCGGGACTGAAGCTTTCTTT
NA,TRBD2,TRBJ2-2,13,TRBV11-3,CASRAGATGELFF,TGTGCCAGCCGAGCGGGAGCCACCGGGGAGCTGTTTTTT
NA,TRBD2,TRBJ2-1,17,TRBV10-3,CAISEGAGGPKYNEQFF,TGTGCCATCAGTGAGGGGGCGGGAGGGCCGAAATACAATGAGCAGTTCTTC
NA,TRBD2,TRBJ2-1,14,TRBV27,CASSWTSGSNEQFF,TGTGCCAGCAGTTGGACTAGCGGGAGCAATGAGCAGTTCTTC
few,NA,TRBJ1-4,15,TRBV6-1,CASSESAGLNEKLFF,TGTGCCAGCAGTGAGTCGGCAGGGCTTAATGAAAAACTGTTTTTT
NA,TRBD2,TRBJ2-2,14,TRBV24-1,CATGGTSAAGELFF,TGTGCCACCGGGGGGACTAGCGCGGCCGGGGAGCTGTTTTTT
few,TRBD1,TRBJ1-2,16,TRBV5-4,CASSPGVGQKPYGYTF,TGTGCCAGCAGCCCGGGGGTGGGACAGAAGCCTTATGGCTACACCTTC
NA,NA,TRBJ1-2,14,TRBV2,CASTAGRGSYGYTF,TGTGCCAGCACCGCCGGCAGGGGCAGCTATGGCTACACCTTC